The 27 T cell receptor beta chains presented below share a single source sample, sequenced in a study of CD8+CD57+ T cells in acquired aplastic anemia. TCR beta VDJ and CDR3 profiling used genomic DNA as template. TCRdb re-derived calls from the reads in MiXCR, one entry per CDR3 protein. The table records 450,000 to 600,000 distinct CDR3 sequences, more than 25% of them present only once. Selection for sequencing was limited to patients who had shown CD8+CD57+ cell expansion by flow cytometry. The source material was sorted CD4+, CD8+, or CD8+CD57+ T cells (not recorded which) from PBMCs. The receptors here all came from a human donor with aplastic anemia.

J is TRBJ2-6 and V is TRBV5-1; 7 bases match TRBD1. The CDR3 loop spans 15 amino acids. Germline V lookup: CDR1 SGHRS, CDR2 YFSETQ. Trimming at V came to 4 bases and at J to 2 bases, leaving 3 bases not matched to a gene. CDR3 in amino acids: CASSQTGAGANVLTF. The CDR3 DNA reads as TGCGCCAGCAGCCAAACAGGGGCTGGGGCCAACGTCCTGACTTTC.

The chain couples TRBV30 to TRBJ1-5; D is possibly TRBD1 (6 bases). This CDR3 has 14 amino acids. V was clipped by 2 bases and J by 6 bases, with 14 bases between them. Per germline, CDR1 GTSNPN and CDR2 SVGIG (reference sequence). The CDR3 DNA reads TGTGCCTGGAGTTCGACAGGTATCGGTCAGCCCCAGCATTTT. This codes for CAWSSTGIGQPQHF. Complete variable domain (other parts from reference TRBV30 and TRBJ1-5): SQTIHQWPATLVQPVGSPLSLECTVEGTSNPNLYWYRQAAGRGLQLLFYSVGIGQISSEVPQNLSASRPQDRQFILSSKKLLLSDSGFYLCAWSSTGIGQPQHFGDGTRLSIL.

For this clonotype: Mismatch with germline at one junction end may stem from a read error. V gene TRBV10-3 combines with J gene TRBJ1-2; 9 bases map to TRBD1. CDR1 is ENHRY, CDR2 SYGVKD, per germline. The CDR3 consists of 15 residues. CDR3 in DNA: TGTGCCAGCAGTCCCACGGGACAGGGCGCGGCTGGAAACACCTTC. Amino acids: CASSPTGQGAAGNTF.

Regarding this clonotype: This may arise from a read error, as a much more abundant clone is one base away. This chain links TRBV19 with TRBJ2-6, with a tentative D call TRBD2 (6 bases). Germline CDR1 is LNHDA and CDR2 is SQIVND (reference sequence). CDR3 length equals 16 residues. Written as DNA, the CDR3 is TGTGCCGGTAGTCCCGATGGAGGGGCTGGGGCCAACGTCCTGACTTTC. Its translation is CAGSPDGGAGANVLTF.

Comments on this clonotype: This clone may be a read error of a much larger clone one base away. The chain couples TRBV10-3 to TRBJ1-1; 7 positions agree with TRBD1. This CDR3 has 17 amino acids. Per germline, CDR1 ENHRY and CDR2 SYGVKD. Written as DNA, the CDR3 is TGTGCCATCAGAGAATCCCGACAGGGCCATATGAACACTGAAGCTCTCTTT. It specifies CAIRESRQGHMNTEALF.

With regard to this clonotype: The CDR3 end shows no conserved phenylalanine or tryptophan, and so a read error is likely. V is TRBV24-1 and J is TRBJ1-5; possibly TRBD1 for D (6 bases). The CDR3 sequence is 15 residues long. Germline V gives CDR1 KGHDR, CDR2 SFDVKD. V was clipped by 5 bases and J by 2 bases, with 12 bases between them. The CDR3 loop is CATSGPGVGNQPQHI. The CDR3 DNA is TGTGCCACCAGTGGTCCAGGGGTAGGCAATCAGCCCCAGCATATT.

This chain uses TRBV7-9 with TRBJ2-1, with 7 bases fitting TRBD2. Germline assignment: CDR1 SEHNR and CDR2 FQNEAQ (reference sequence). There are 14 residues in the CDR3. With V trimmed by 4 bases and J by 4 bases, 4 bases remained unmatched. The CDR3 is CASSSVGLYNEQFF. The CDR3 coding sequence is TGTGCCAGCAGCTCAGTGGGACTATACAATGAGCAGTTCTTC.

A few counts support this clonotype. The chain recombines TRBV6-1 with TRBJ2-7; TRBD2 matches 8 bases. CDR1 and CDR2 (germline): MNHNS, SASEGT. CDR3 length: 14 amino acids. V was clipped by 11 bases and J by 1 base; unmatched bases: 10. The CDR3 coding sequence is TGTGCCGTACTAGCGGTAACCCCTTCCTACGAGCAGTACTTC. Translating it yields CAVLAVTPSYEQYF.

The CDR3 nucleotides are TGTGCCAGCAGGGGGGCGAGGGGGCCTGGAAACACCATATATTTT. It yields the protein CASRGARGPGNTIYF. The V gene is TRBV10-3, the J gene TRBJ1-3, with 7 bases lining up with TRBD1. CDR3 length equals 15 residues. CDR1 and CDR2 from the germline V gene are ENHRY and SYGVKD. After removal of 10 bases from V and 2 bases from J, the junction contained 11 bases not matched to a gene.

This clonotype showed up many times. The chain combines TRBV6-1 with TRBJ2-2; D is uncertain. This CDR3 region has 13 residues. Trimming cost V 2 bases and J 6 bases, with 7 bases left between them. The germline CDR1 and CDR2 sequences are MNHNS and SASEGT. The CDR3 here is CASSELEAGELFF. The CDR3 DNA follows: TGTGCCAGCAGTGAACTAGAAGCCGGGGAGCTGTTTTTT.

There are a few counts of this clonotype. The chain recombines TRBV5-1 with TRBJ2-7; D is perhaps TRBD1 (6 bases). With 3 bases removed from V and 1 base from J, the gap between germline ends came to 17 bases. Germline V gene data show CDR1 as SGHRS and CDR2 as YFSETQ. CDR3 length: 16 amino acids. The CDR3 coding sequence is TGCGCCAGCAGCTCCGTTAAAAGGGGACATTCCTACGAGCAGTACTTC. It translates to CASSSVKRGHSYEQYF. The full variable domain, in which reference TRBV5-1 and TRBJ2-7 provide the parts outside the CDR3, is KAGVTQTPRYLIKTRGQQVTLSCSPISGHRSVSWYQQTPGQGLQFLFEYFSETQRNKGNFPGRFSGRQFSNSRSEMNVSTLELGDSALYLCASSSVKRGHSYEQYFGPGTRLTVT.

To note about this clonotype: Its ends do not fully match the called genes, so a read error is possible. The genes are TRBV24-1 and TRBJ1-5; 7 bases match TRBD1. Germline lookup yields CDR1 KGHDR and CDR2 SFDVKD. This CDR3 contains 14 residues. The CDR3 DNA reads TGTGCCAGCAGTTACACAGGGGAGGTTCAGCCCCAGCATTTT. This encodes CASSYTGEVQPQHF.

CDR3 residues: CASRSQSYEQYF. CDR3 sequence (DNA): TGTGCCAGCAGGTCACAGTCCTACGAGCAGTACTTC. This rearrangement joins TRBV2 to TRBJ2-7; D gene uncertain. This CDR3 has 12 residues. The germline V and J ends were trimmed by 6 bases and 1 base, with 7 bases remaining between them. Germline CDR1 and CDR2: SNHLY and FYNNEI.

V usage is TRBV30 and J usage is TRBJ2-5, with unresolved D. Germline CDR1 reads GTSNPN; CDR2 reads SVGIG (reference sequence). The CDR3 runs to 10 residues. V was clipped by 1 base and J by 5 bases, with 2 bases between them. The CDR3: CAWSGETQYF. CDR3 coding DNA: TGTGCCTGGAGTGGGGAGACCCAGTACTTC.

About this clonotype: A read error may account for a junction end that differs from germline. The V and J genes are TRBV2 and TRBJ2-7; TRBD2 matches at 11 bases. The CDR3 contains 17 residues. Germline V gene data show CDR1 as SNHLY and CDR2 as FYNNEI. The chain's CDR3 is CASSAAQLAGDSNEQYF. CDR3 DNA sequence: TGTGCCAGCAGCGCCGCCCAACTAGCGGGGGACTCCAACGAGCAGTACTTC. The variable domain in full, completed from reference TRBV2 and TRBJ2-7, reads EPEVTQTPSHQVTQMGQEVILRCVPISNHLYFYWYRQILGQKVEFLVSFYNNEISEKSEIFDDQFSVERPDGSNFTLKIRSTKLEDSAMYFCASSAAQLAGDSNEQYFGPGTRLTVT.

This clonotype was seen at least ten times. The chain recombines TRBV29-1 with TRBJ2-7; a possible D gene is TRBD1 (6 bases). Germline assignment: CDR1 SQVTM and CDR2 ANQGSEA. V was trimmed by 7 bases and J by 4 bases, leaving 14 bases between them. The CDR3 is 12 residues long. This CDR3 is CSGRTAEYEQYF. The CDR3 bases are TGCAGCGGGCGGACAGCAGAGTACGAGCAGTACTTC.

The rearrangement joins TRBV5-1 to TRBJ1-4; D might be TRBD1 (5 bases). V lost 0 bases, J lost 10 bases, and 16 bases lay in between. Per germline, CDR1 SGHRS and CDR2 YFSETQ. This CDR3 comprises 15 residues. The CDR3 DNA reads as TGCGCCAGCAGCTTGGTTGGGGGATTGGGTGGAAAACTGTTTTTT. Its translation: CASSLVGGLGGKLFF. Full variable domain (remainder filled in from reference TRBV5-1 and TRBJ1-4): KAGVTQTPRYLIKTRGQQVTLSCSPISGHRSVSWYQQTPGQGLQFLFEYFSETQRNKGNFPGRFSGRQFSNSRSEMNVSTLELGDSALYLCASSLVGGLGGKLFFGSGTQLSVL.

This clonotype was counted at least ten times. V gene TRBV24-1 combines with J gene TRBJ2-1, with D possibly being TRBD1 or TRBD2 (5 bases each). The CDR3 spans 13 residues. Germline V CDR1 and CDR2: KGHDR, SFDVKD. Trimming took 12 bases from V and 4 from J, leaving 15 bases between them. CDR3 sequence (DNA): TGTGCCGATGGGGGAACAGTATACAATGAGCAGTTCTTC. This gives the protein CADGGTVYNEQFF.

This clonotype was observed a few times. This chain joins TRBV10-1 and TRBJ2-7; D is unresolved. V was shortened by 0 bases and J by 6 bases, with 30 bases between the two germline ends. In germline, CDR1 is WNHNN, CDR2 SYGVQD (reference sequence). The CDR3 is 20 amino acids. CDR3 in DNA: TGCGCCAGCAGTGAGTCGGCCTGCGCCAGCACTCGGGCGGAGCCCGGCGAGCAGTACTTC. Translation: CASSESACASTRAEPGEQYF.

This clonotype was seen only a few times. The gene calls are TRBV4-2 and TRBJ1-1, with D unclear. Germline V CDR1 and CDR2: LGHNA, YNFKEQ. Trimming took off 0 bases at V and 1 base at J, with 9 bases between the two ends. This CDR3 spans 15 amino acids. The CDR3 DNA follows: TGTGCCAGCAGCCAAGATAACCGGAGGAACACTGAAGCTTTCTTT. Residues: CASSQDNRRNTEAFF.

The CDR3 bases are TGTGCCAGCTTCACGACGGGGGGGGACACTGAAGCTTTCTTT. Its protein product is CASFTTGGDTEAFF. V and J are TRBV9 and TRBJ1-1, with D maybe TRBD1 (5 bases). The length of the CDR3 is 14 residues. V lost 7 bases and J 3 bases, leaving 16 bases between the germline ends. CDR1 is SGDLS and CDR2 is YYNGEE in the germline V gene.

Comment on this clonotype: Since a much larger clone is just one base distant, this may be a read error. The chain recombines TRBV2 with TRBJ1-2, with 8 bases aligning to TRBD1. Germline V gene data show CDR1 as SNHLY and CDR2 as FYNNEI. The CDR3 is 13 residues long. The CDR3 DNA sequence: TGTGCCAGCACACGGACAGGGAGCTATGGCTGCACCTTC. Amino acid sequence: CASTRTGSYGCTF.

Worth noting for this clonotype: Since a much larger clone is just one base distant, this may be a read error. It is likely a read error, because the conserved phenylalanine at the end of the CDR3 is missing. The J gene is TRBJ2-7, the V gene TRBV20-1; TRBD1 matches 7 bases. This CDR3 has 13 residues. J gave up 5 bases and V 3 bases, and 7 bases lay outside the gene matches. The germline V gene encodes CDR1 DFQATT and CDR2 SNEGSKA (reference sequence). The CDR3 bases are TGCAGTGCTAGGACAGGGAACGGTAACGAGCAGTACCTC. Protein: CSARTGNGNEQYL.

The chain combines TRBV18 with TRBJ2-7; 8 positions match TRBD1. The CDR3 has 15 residues. V lost 3 bases to trimming and J lost 2 bases; unmatched junction nucleotides: 6. Germline V gene lookup returns CDR1 KGHSH and CDR2 LQKENI. Here the CDR3 reads CASSPAGTGAYEQYF. The CDR3 bases are TGTGCCAGCTCACCGGCCGGGACAGGAGCCTACGAGCAGTACTTC.

A few counts support this clonotype. The V gene is TRBV7-2, the J gene TRBJ2-5; 7 bases agree with TRBD2. From germline, CDR1 is SGHTA and CDR2 FQGNSA. J was trimmed by 5 bases and V by 5 bases; bases with no gene match: 8. CDR3 length equals 14 residues. The CDR3 DNA sequence: TGTGCCAGCAGCCTAGGGACTACCTTCGAGACCCAGTACTTC. This translates into CASSLGTTFETQYF.

There are many counts of this clonotype. The chain recombines TRBV2 with TRBJ2-7, with D maybe TRBD1 (5 bases). Germline V lookup: CDR1 SNHLY, CDR2 FYNNEI. Trimming took off 3 bases at V and 4 bases at J, with 16 bases between the two ends. There are 15 residues in the CDR3. CDR3 sequence (DNA): TGTGCCAGCAGTGATCCCCTGGGGCGGTCTTACGAGCAGTACTTC. Protein sequence: CASSDPLGRSYEQYF.

CDR3 loop: CASKSGAVIANEKLFF. CDR3 nucleotides: TGCGCCAGCAAATCAGGGGCAGTTATTGCTAATGAAAAACTGTTTTTT. The chain links TRBV5-1 to TRBJ1-4, with TRBD1 as a possible D gene (6 bases). Germline V gene lookup returns CDR1 SGHRS and CDR2 YFSETQ. CDR3 size: 16 residues. Trimming stripped 6 bases from V and 3 bases from J, with 18 bases between.